The next 10 T cell receptor beta chains were all read from a single sample in a study of beta chain features in type 1 diabetes. No antigen is known for these receptors. Isolated RNA was reverse transcribed in full, so expressed TCRB transcripts were sequenced. Sequenced by immunoSEQ multiplex PCR; TCRdb stores in-frame clones only, minus some. The sample consists of 300,000 to 350,000 clones, around 9.7% of them appearing once. Whole-study results and caveats: A moderate, significant TCRB CDR3 shortening appeared in type 1 diabetes across four CD4+ subsets.

The specimen was central memory CD4+ T cells from blood. All receptors derive from a man aged 25-45 years with type 1 diabetes.

This chain links TRBV9 with TRBJ2-5; either TRBD1 or TRBD2 may supply D (6 bases each). This CDR3 has 16 amino acids. The germline V gene has CDR1 SGDLS and CDR2 YYNGEE. The V end was cut by 0 bases, the J end by 3 bases, with 15 bases between. Here the CDR3 DNA reads TGTGCCAGCAGCGTAGGTCGGGGGCCGGCGGAAGAGACCCAGTACTTC. The encoded protein is CASSVGRGPAEETQYF.

This clone was counted at least ten times. The gene calls are TRBV5-1 and TRBJ2-1; TRBD2 matches 10 bases. The V gene end was trimmed by 4 bases and the J gene end by 7 bases; junction bases not matched to a gene: 11. The CDR3 is made up of 16 amino acids. CDR1 and CDR2 (germline): SGHRS, YFSETQ. DNA for the CDR3: TGCGCCAGCAGCAGGGAGCTAGCGGGGGCCACAAATGAGCAGTTCTTC. Translation gives CASSRELAGATNEQFF.

This clone has only a few counts. The chain recombines TRBV11-2 with TRBJ1-4; D unclear. Trimming removed 4 bases at V and 5 bases at J, with 11 bases between. The V gene's germline CDR1 is SGHAT and CDR2 FQNNGV. CDR3 size: 14 residues. The CDR3 region has the DNA TGTGCCAGCAGCTCGACAAGGTCGAATGAAAAACTGTTTTTT. Translated: CASSSTRSNEKLFF.

There are a few counts of this clone. V is TRBV12-5 and J is TRBJ2-1; D gene uncertain. Trimming removed 5 bases from V and 8 bases from J, with 25 bases in between. The germline V gene encodes CDR1 LGHNT and CDR2 FRNRAP. The CDR3 extends over 17 amino acids. The CDR3 here is CASGDSLQAYPLDEQFF. In DNA form, the CDR3 reads TGTGCTAGTGGTGATTCATTGCAGGCTTACCCTCTCGATGAGCAGTTCTTC.

This clone occurred a few times. The chain employs TRBV9 and TRBJ2-3; D remains unclear. V was shortened by 0 bases and J by 3 bases, with 8 bases between the two germline ends. The CDR3 runs 14 residues. Germline V gene lookup returns CDR1 SGDLS and CDR2 YYNGEE. CDR3: CASSVAHTTDTQYF. The CDR3 DNA reads as TGTGCCAGCAGCGTAGCTCACACGACAGATACGCAGTATTTT.

This clone was seen only a few times. V and J are TRBV4-3 and TRBJ2-2; 7 bases line up with TRBD2. CDR1 is LGHNA, CDR2 YSLEER, per germline. CDR3 length equals 18 residues. Unmatched junction bases numbered 7, after V lost 0 bases and J lost 0 bases. This chain's CDR3 is CASSQDGPGLTNTGELFF. DNA of the CDR3: TGCGCCAGCAGCCAAGATGGGCCGGGACTAACGAACACCGGGGAGCTGTTTTTT.

The genes are TRBV7-8 and TRBJ1-1; D uncertain. The CDR3 totals 13 residues. The germline V and J ends were trimmed by 3 bases and 5 bases, with 10 bases remaining between them. CDR1 is SGHVS, CDR2 FQNEAQ, per germline. CDR3 region: CASSFDDHTEAFF. Here the CDR3 DNA reads TGTGCCAGCAGCTTCGACGATCATACTGAAGCTTTCTTT.

This clone occurred a few times. This chain connects TRBV5-1 to TRBJ1-5; D is uncertain. Trimming pared 4 bases from V and 4 bases from J, leaving 21 bases between. Germline V gene sequence: CDR1 SGHRS, CDR2 YFSETQ. The CDR3 is made up of 17 amino acids. This chain's CDR3 is CASSVGQDGLGNQPQHF. The CDR3 bases are TGCGCCAGCAGCGTTGGGCAGGACGGGCTAGGTAATCAGCCCCAGCATTTT. The entire variable domain, with the rest obtained from reference TRBV5-1 and TRBJ1-5, is as follows: KAGVTQTPRYLIKTRGQQVTLSCSPISGHRSVSWYQQTPGQGLQFLFEYFSETQRNKGNFPGRFSGRQFSNSRSEMNVSTLELGDSALYLCASSVGQDGLGNQPQHFGDGTRLSIL.

The chain is built from TRBV7-2 and TRBJ2-5; 8 bases fit TRBD1. The V segment lost 5 bases and the J segment 5 bases; nucleotides outside the gene matches: 7. This CDR3 contains 14 residues. Looked up from germline, CDR1 is SGHTA and CDR2 is FQGNSA. The CDR3 is CASSKGQAVETQYF. DNA for the CDR3: TGTGCCAGCAGCAAGGGACAGGCTGTGGAGACCCAGTACTTC.

The CDR3 reads CASSVLGDTQYF. DNA for the CDR3: TGTGCCAGCAGCGTCCTGGGGGATACGCAGTATTTT. This chain links TRBV9 with TRBJ2-3; D ambiguous. The V end lost 2 bases, the J end lost 6 bases, and 7 bases lay between the germline ends. The germline gives CDR1 SGDLS, CDR2 YYNGEE. CDR3 size: 12 residues.